What follows is one T cell receptor (beta chain) and its context. This clonotype was seen at least ten times. Its antigen is currently not known. The input lacks base qualities; no much larger clone sits a single base away. The library was prepared using PCR. The sequencer listed for this sample is Illumina HiSeq 2500. Molecular barcoding was employed in the preparation of TCR libraries, with unique molecular identifiers being used to normalize TCRbeta repertoire quantification. In-frame beta chains were kept once TCRdb had trimmed the public reads at Q25 with fastp and called clones with MiXCR. Each CDR3 protein gets just one entry, which takes the most common genes and DNA from the rows behind it. The sample contains under 140,000 distinct CDR3 sequences, about 9.4% of them found a single time. The ten largest clones add up to 8% of the sample. V is trimmed back by 4 bases and J by 2 bases, and the junction contains 7 bases that no gene match accounts for. The CDR3 spans 15 residues, from the cysteine through the phenylalanine. Just the 45-base CDR3 DNA is kept, in frame starting at base 1. Via the germline V gene (reference sequence), CDR1 is LNHNV and CDR2 YYDKDF.

The entry originates in a study of T-cell reconstitution after alpha-beta-depleted transplantation in children (dated by TCRdb to 2016 to 2017). About the investigation overall: The study quantitatively tracked T-cell immune reconstitution after TCRalphabeta/CD19-depleted allogeneic hematopoietic cell transplantation in children using TCR repertoire profiling.

The chain employs TRBV15 and TRBJ2-5, and 7 bases in between align with TRBD1. This clonotype was obtained from a human donor who donated a stem cell graft to a child with acute lymphoblastic leukemia. The sample in question was PBMCs from the stem cell graft donor, obtained from the stem cell graft. The nucleotides are TGTGCCACCAGCAAACAAGGACAGGCGCAAGAGACCCAGTACTTC. Its product reads: CATSKQGQAQETQYF.